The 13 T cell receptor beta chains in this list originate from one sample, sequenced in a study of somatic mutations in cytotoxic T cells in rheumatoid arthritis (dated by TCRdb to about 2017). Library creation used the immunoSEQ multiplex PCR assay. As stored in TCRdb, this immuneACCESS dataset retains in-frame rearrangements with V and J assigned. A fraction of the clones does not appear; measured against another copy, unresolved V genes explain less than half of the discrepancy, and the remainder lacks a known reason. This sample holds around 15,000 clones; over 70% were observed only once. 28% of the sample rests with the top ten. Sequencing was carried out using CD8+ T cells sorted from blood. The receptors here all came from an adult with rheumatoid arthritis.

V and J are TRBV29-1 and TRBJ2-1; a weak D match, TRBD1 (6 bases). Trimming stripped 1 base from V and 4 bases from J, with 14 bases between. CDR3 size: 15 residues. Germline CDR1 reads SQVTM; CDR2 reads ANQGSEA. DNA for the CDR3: TGCAGCGTTGAAGGCCGGGACATCCTATACAATGAGCAGTTCTTC. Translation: CSVEGRDILYNEQFF.

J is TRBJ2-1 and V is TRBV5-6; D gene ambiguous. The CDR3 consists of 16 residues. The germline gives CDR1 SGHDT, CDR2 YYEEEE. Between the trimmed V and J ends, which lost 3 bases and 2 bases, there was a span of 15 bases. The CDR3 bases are TGTGCCAGCAGCTCTGTAACATCGCTTCCCTACAATGAGCAGTTCTTC. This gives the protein CASSSVTSLPYNEQFF. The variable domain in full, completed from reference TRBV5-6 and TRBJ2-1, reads DAGVTQSPTHLIKTRGQQVTLRCSPKSGHDTVSWYQQALGQGPQFIFQYYEEEERQRGNFPDRFSGHQFPNYSSELNVNALLLGDSALYLCASSSVTSLPYNEQFFGPGTRLTVL.

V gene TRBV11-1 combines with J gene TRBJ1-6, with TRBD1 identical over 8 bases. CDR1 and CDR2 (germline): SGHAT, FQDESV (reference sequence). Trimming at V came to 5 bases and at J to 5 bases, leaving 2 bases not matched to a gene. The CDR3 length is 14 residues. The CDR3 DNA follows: TGTGCCAGCAGCCGGACAGGGAATAATTCACCCCTCCACTTT. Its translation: CASSRTGNNSPLHF.

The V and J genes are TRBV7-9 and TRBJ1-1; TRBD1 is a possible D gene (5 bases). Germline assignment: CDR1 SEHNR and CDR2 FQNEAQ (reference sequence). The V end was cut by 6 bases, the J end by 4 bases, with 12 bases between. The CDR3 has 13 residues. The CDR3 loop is CASRPPGSTEAFF. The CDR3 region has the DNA TGTGCCAGCAGACCCCCAGGGAGCACTGAAGCTTTCTTT.

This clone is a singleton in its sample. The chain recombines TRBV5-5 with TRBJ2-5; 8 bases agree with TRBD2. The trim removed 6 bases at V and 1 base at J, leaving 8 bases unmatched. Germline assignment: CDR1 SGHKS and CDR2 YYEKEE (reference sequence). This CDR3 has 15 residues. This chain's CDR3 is CASIRSGASQETQYF. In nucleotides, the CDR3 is TGTGCCAGCATCCGTAGCGGGGCTTCCCAAGAGACCCAGTACTTC.

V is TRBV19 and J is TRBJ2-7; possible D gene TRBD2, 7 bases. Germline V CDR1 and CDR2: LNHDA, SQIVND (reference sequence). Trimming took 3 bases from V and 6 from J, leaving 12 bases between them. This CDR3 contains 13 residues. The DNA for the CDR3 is TGTGCCAGTAGTATCTCGGGGGGCTCCGAGCAGTACTTC. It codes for CASSISGGSEQYF.

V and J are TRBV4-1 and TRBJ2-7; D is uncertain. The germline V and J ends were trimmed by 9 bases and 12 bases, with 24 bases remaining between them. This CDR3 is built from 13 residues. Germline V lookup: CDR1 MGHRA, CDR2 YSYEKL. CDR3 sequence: CASPIPEERIWYF. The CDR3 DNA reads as TGCGCCAGTCCCATTCCCGAGGAACGGATATGGTACTTC.

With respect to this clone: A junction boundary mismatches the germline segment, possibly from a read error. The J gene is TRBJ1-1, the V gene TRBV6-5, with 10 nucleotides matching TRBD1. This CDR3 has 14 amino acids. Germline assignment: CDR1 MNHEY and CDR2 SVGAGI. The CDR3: CASIYGQGGTEAFF. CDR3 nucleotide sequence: TGTGCCAGCATTTACGGACAGGGGGGGACTGAAGCTTTCTTT.

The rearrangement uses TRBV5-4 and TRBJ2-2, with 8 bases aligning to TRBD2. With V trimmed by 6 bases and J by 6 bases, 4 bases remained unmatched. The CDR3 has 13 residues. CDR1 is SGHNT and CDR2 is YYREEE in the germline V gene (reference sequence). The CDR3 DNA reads TGTGCCAGCACCCCGGGACTAGCCGGGGAGCTGTTTTTT. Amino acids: CASTPGLAGELFF.

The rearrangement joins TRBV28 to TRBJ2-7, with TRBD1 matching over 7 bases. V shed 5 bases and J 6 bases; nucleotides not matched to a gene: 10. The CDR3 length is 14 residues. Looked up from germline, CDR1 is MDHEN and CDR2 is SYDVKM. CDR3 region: CASSLTGTAPEQYF. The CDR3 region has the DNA TGTGCCAGCAGTCTAACCGGGACAGCCCCCGAGCAGTACTTC.

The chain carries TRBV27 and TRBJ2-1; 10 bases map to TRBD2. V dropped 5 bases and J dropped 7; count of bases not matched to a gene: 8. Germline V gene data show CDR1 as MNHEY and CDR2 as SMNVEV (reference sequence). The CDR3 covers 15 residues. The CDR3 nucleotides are TGTGCCAGCAGTGTCAGCGGGGGGGCCTTGAATGAGCAGTTCTTC. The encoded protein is CASSVSGGALNEQFF.

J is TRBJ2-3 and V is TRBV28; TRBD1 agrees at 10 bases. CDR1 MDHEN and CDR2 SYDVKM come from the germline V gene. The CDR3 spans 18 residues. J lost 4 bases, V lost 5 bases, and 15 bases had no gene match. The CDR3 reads CASSPTGTGDPVADTQYF. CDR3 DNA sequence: TGTGCCAGCAGTCCGACCGGGACAGGGGACCCGGTGGCAGATACGCAGTATTTT.

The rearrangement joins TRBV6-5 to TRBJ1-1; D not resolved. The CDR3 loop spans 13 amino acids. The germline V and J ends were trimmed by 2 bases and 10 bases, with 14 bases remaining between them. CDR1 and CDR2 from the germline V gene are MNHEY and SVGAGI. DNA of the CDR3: TGTGCCAGCAGTTACGGGTTGGGTTCTGGAGCTTTCTTT. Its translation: CASSYGLGSGAFF.